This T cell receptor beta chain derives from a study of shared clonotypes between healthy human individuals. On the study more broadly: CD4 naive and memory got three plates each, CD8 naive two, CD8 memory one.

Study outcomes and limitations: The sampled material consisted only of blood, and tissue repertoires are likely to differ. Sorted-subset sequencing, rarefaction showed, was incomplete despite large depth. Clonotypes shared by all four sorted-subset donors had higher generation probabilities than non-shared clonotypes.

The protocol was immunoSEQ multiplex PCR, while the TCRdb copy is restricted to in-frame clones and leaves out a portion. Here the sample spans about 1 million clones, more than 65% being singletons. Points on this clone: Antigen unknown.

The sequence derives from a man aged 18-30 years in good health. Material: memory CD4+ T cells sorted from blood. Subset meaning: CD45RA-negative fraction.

The CDR3 bases are TGTGCCAGCAGCCGGGACATACAAATCGGGGAGCTGTTTTTT. It is translated as CASSRDIQIGELFF. V is TRBV6-5 and J is TRBJ2-2; tentatively, D is TRBD1 (6 bases). Trimming shortened V by 6 bases and J by 7 bases, and 15 bases separated the two germline ends. Looked up from germline, CDR1 is MNHEY and CDR2 is SVGAGI. CDR3 length equals 14 residues.